The rows below give T cell receptor beta chains drawn from one sample of a study of T cells in Graves' hyperthyroidism and ophthalmopathy. TCRdb re-called the multiplex PCR reads with MiXCR, one entry per CDR3 protein. This sample yields around 600,000 distinct CDR3 sequences, of which approximately 15% are seen a single time; roughly 7.3% belongs to the top ten. Sequenced material: blood. These receptors were taken from a woman in her twenties or thirties with Graves' hyperthyroidism. The CDR3 runs from the conserved cysteine through the conserved F or W. The D gene is left open where the match is weak. Not all rows give a size; the values are once, few, many and, for expanded clones, a class.

CDR3aa: CSAHRTSGTDTQYF
CDR3nt: TGCAGTGCGCACAGGACTAGCGGCACAGATACGCAGTATTTT
j_gene: TRBJ2-3
d_gene: TRBD2
v_gene: TRBV20-1
abundance: many

CDR3aa: CASSPTRQGRTEAFF
CDR3nt: TGTGCCAGCAGCCCTACCCGACAGGGACGGACTGAAGCTTTCTTT
j_gene: TRBJ1-1
d_gene: TRBD1
v_gene: TRBV11-2
abundance: many

CDR3aa: CASSLSAGGYNSPLHF
CDR3nt: TGTGCCAGCAGCTTATCCGCAGGGGGCTATAATTCACCCCTCCACTTT
j_gene: TRBJ1-6
d_gene: TRBD1
v_gene: TRBV13
abundance: NA

CDR3aa: CASSFPYPYTEAFF
CDR3nt: TGTGCCAGCAGCTTTCCTTACCCGTACACTGAAGCTTTCTTT
j_gene: TRBJ1-1
d_gene: NA
v_gene: TRBV7-9
abundance: many

CDR3aa: CSASPHRAGPYGYTF
CDR3nt: TGCAGTGCTTCTCCTCACCGAGCTGGGCCCTATGGCTACACCTTC
j_gene: TRBJ1-2
d_gene: NA
v_gene: TRBV20-1
abundance: many

CDR3aa: CASSPSTSGKIYNEQFF
CDR3nt: TGTGCCAGCAGCCCTTCGACTAGCGGGAAAATCTACAATGAGCAGTTCTTC
j_gene: TRBJ2-1
d_gene: TRBD2
v_gene: TRBV7-9
abundance: many

CDR3aa: CAAKGGWGDTQYF
CDR3nt: TGTGCCGCCAAAGGGGGGTGGGGAGATACGCAGTATTTT
j_gene: TRBJ2-3
d_gene: NA
v_gene: TRBV10-3
abundance: few

CDR3aa: CASSWGTGSGDTQYF
CDR3nt: TGCGCCAGCAGCTGGGGGACAGGGTCGGGAGATACGCAGTATTTT
j_gene: TRBJ2-3
d_gene: TRBD1
v_gene: TRBV5-1
abundance: many

CDR3aa: CAWSGGLADHNEQFF
CDR3nt: TGTGCCTGGAGCGGTGGACTAGCGGATCACAATGAGCAGTTCTTC
j_gene: TRBJ2-1
d_gene: TRBD2
v_gene: TRBV30
abundance: NA

CDR3aa: CASTVKGETQYF
CDR3nt: TGTGCCAGCACCGTCAAGGGGGAGACCCAGTACTTC
j_gene: TRBJ2-5
d_gene: NA
v_gene: TRBV28
abundance: NA

CDR3aa: CSARDFTSGEKNIQYF
CDR3nt: TGCAGTGCTAGAGATTTCACTAGCGGGGAAAAAAACATTCAGTACTTC
j_gene: TRBJ2-4
d_gene: TRBD2
v_gene: TRBV20-1
abundance: NA

CDR3aa: CASSWGGVPPGANVPTF
CDR3nt: TGCGCCAGCAGCTGGGGGGGGGTCCCCCCTGGGGCCAACGTCCCGACTTTC
j_gene: TRBJ2-6
d_gene: TRBD2
v_gene: TRBV5-1
abundance: NA

CDR3aa: CASSLGTEEAFF
CDR3nt: TGTGCCAGCAGCTTAGGGACAGAAGAAGCTTTCTTT
j_gene: TRBJ1-1
d_gene: NA
v_gene: TRBV7-9
abundance: many

CDR3aa: CASSESEGEAFF
CDR3nt: TGCGCCAGCAGTGAGAGTGAAGGTGAAGCTTTCTTT
j_gene: TRBJ1-1
d_gene: NA
v_gene: TRBV10-2
abundance: many

CDR3aa: CASSPRQGETNTGQLFF
CDR3nt: TGTGCCAGCAGCCCGAGACAGGGCGAAACGAACACCGGGCAGCTGTTTTTT
j_gene: TRBJ2-2
d_gene: TRBD1
v_gene: TRBV7-9
abundance: NA

CDR3aa: CAWRFPTSRGGELFF
CDR3nt: TGTGCCTGGAGGTTCCCGACTAGCCGTGGCGGGGAGCTGTTTTTT
j_gene: TRBJ2-2
d_gene: TRBD2
v_gene: TRBV30
abundance: once

CDR3aa: CASSLEGQGTETQYF
CDR3nt: TGCGCCAGCAGCTTGGAAGGACAGGGTACGGAGACCCAGTACTTC
j_gene: TRBJ2-5
d_gene: TRBD1
v_gene: TRBV5-1
abundance: many

CDR3aa: CASSLKHPYEQYF
CDR3nt: TGTGCCAGCAGCTTAAAACATCCATACGAGCAGTACTTC
j_gene: TRBJ2-7
d_gene: NA
v_gene: TRBV7-2
abundance: many

CDR3aa: CASSYSTGQGRQYF
CDR3nt: TGTGCCAGCAGTTACTCGACGGGACAGGGTAGACAGTACTTC
j_gene: TRBJ2-5
d_gene: TRBD1
v_gene: TRBV6-5
abundance: NA

CDR3aa: CATAGGPKAFF
CDR3nt: TGTGCCACTGCGGGCGGGCCAAAAGCTTTCTTT
j_gene: TRBJ1-1
d_gene: NA
v_gene: TRBV10-3
abundance: many

CDR3aa: CASNLRDSGNTIYF
CDR3nt: TGTGCCAGCAATCTCCGGGACAGTGGAAACACCATATATTTT
j_gene: TRBJ1-3
d_gene: TRBD1
v_gene: TRBV6-1
abundance: NA

CDR3aa: CSAPVSRADTQYF
CDR3nt: TGCAGTGCCCCTGTGAGTAGAGCAGATACGCAGTATTTT
j_gene: TRBJ2-3
d_gene: NA
v_gene: TRBV20-1
abundance: NA

CDR3aa: CASSYSMGGYTF
CDR3nt: TGTGCCAGCAGTTACTCGATGGGTGGCTACACCTTC
j_gene: TRBJ1-2
d_gene: NA
v_gene: TRBV6-2/TRBV6-3
abundance: few

CDR3aa: CSASGTSAGYTQYF
CDR3nt: TGCAGTGCATCCGGGACGTCGGCCGGATATACGCAGTATTTT
j_gene: TRBJ2-3
d_gene: NA
v_gene: TRBV20-1
abundance: many

CDR3aa: CASSYLHDRGFQPLHF
CDR3nt: TGTGCCAGCAGTTACTTGCATGACAGGGGATTCCAGCCCCTCCACTTT
j_gene: TRBJ1-6
d_gene: TRBD1
v_gene: TRBV6-2/TRBV6-3
abundance: NA

CDR3aa: CASSAGGLAGDTQYF
CDR3nt: TGTGCCAGCAGCGCCGGGGGACTAGCGGGAGATACGCAGTATTTT
j_gene: TRBJ2-3
d_gene: TRBD2
v_gene: TRBV7-2
abundance: NA

CDR3aa: CAFLGLDEQFF
CDR3nt: TGTGCCTTCTTAGGGTTGGATGAGCAGTTCTTC
j_gene: TRBJ2-1
d_gene: NA
v_gene: TRBV30
abundance: few

CDR3aa: CASSEKLNVAQHF
CDR3nt: TGTGCCAGCAGTGAAAAATTGAACGTAGCCCAGCATTTT
j_gene: TRBJ1-5
d_gene: NA
v_gene: TRBV6-1
abundance: NA

CDR3aa: CASSPPDNGEAFF
CDR3nt: TGTGCCAGCTCACCACCGGACAACGGTGAAGCTTTCTTT
j_gene: TRBJ1-1
d_gene: NA
v_gene: TRBV18
abundance: many

CDR3aa: CATSAPGGGRNEQFF
CDR3nt: TGTGCCACCAGCGCTCCGGGGGGAGGGAGAAATGAGCAGTTCTTC
j_gene: TRBJ2-1
d_gene: TRBD2
v_gene: TRBV15
abundance: many

CDR3aa: CASSLAGAQWDTQYF
CDR3nt: TGTGCCAGCAGCTTAGCAGGGGCTCAGTGGGATACGCAGTATTTT
j_gene: TRBJ2-3
d_gene: NA
v_gene: TRBV7-2
abundance: NA

CDR3aa: CAGTHAWVAANTGELFF
CDR3nt: TGTGCCGGCACACACGCGTGGGTAGCGGCGAACACCGGGGAGCTGTTTTTT
j_gene: TRBJ2-2
d_gene: NA
v_gene: TRBV5-5
abundance: NA

CDR3aa: CASSLGTAGELFF
CDR3nt: TGTGCCAGCAGCCTAGGAACTGCCGGGGAGCTGTTTTTT
j_gene: TRBJ2-2
d_gene: NA
v_gene: TRBV11-3
abundance: few

CDR3aa: CAWSVSPHGWDLFGQYF
CDR3nt: TGTGCCTGGAGTGTATCCCCCCACGGGTGGGACCTTTTTGGGCAGTATTTT
j_gene: TRBJ2-3
d_gene: NA
v_gene: TRBV30
abundance: NA

CDR3aa: CAWDRGGGTEAFF
CDR3nt: TGTGCCTGGGACAGGGGAGGGGGCACTGAAGCTTTCTTT
j_gene: TRBJ1-1
d_gene: TRBD1
v_gene: TRBV30
abundance: many

CDR3aa: CASSRTPGQSYEQYF
CDR3nt: TGTGCCAGCAGCCGAACCCCGGGACAGAGCTACGAGCAGTACTTC
j_gene: TRBJ2-7
d_gene: TRBD1
v_gene: TRBV7-6
abundance: many

CDR3aa: CASSTLRGDSTDTQYF
CDR3nt: TGTGCCAGCAGCACATTGCGGGGGGACAGCACAGATACGCAGTATTTT
j_gene: TRBJ2-3
d_gene: TRBD2
v_gene: TRBV11-1
abundance: NA

CDR3aa: CASSPRTGRGETQYF
CDR3nt: TGTGCCAGCAGCCCACGGACAGGACGGGGGGAGACCCAGTACTTC
j_gene: TRBJ2-5
d_gene: NA
v_gene: TRBV5-4
abundance: NA

CDR3aa: CASSPRGGEKGYTF
CDR3nt: TGTGCCAGCAGCCCACGAGGGGGAGAGAAGGGCTACACCTTC
j_gene: TRBJ1-2
d_gene: NA
v_gene: TRBV5-6
abundance: NA

CDR3aa: CASSHWTGGEAFF
CDR3nt: TGTGCCAGCAGCCATTGGACAGGGGGTGAAGCTTTCTTT
j_gene: TRBJ1-1
d_gene: TRBD1
v_gene: TRBV14
abundance: NA

CDR3aa: CSARGDGQGGNIQYF
CDR3nt: TGCAGTGCTAGAGGGGATGGACAGGGAGGAAACATTCAGTACTTC
j_gene: TRBJ2-4
d_gene: TRBD1
v_gene: TRBV20-1
abundance: many

CDR3aa: CASSQGGKTYEQYF
CDR3nt: TGTGCCAGCAGCCAAGGAGGCAAAACCTACGAGCAGTACTTC
j_gene: TRBJ2-7
d_gene: NA
v_gene: TRBV3-1
abundance: many

CDR3aa: CASRASGDYNEQFF
CDR3nt: TGTGCCAGCAGAGCTAGCGGAGATTACAATGAGCAGTTCTTC
j_gene: TRBJ2-1
d_gene: TRBD2
v_gene: TRBV28
abundance: many

CDR3aa: CASSQGLVTQYF
CDR3nt: TGTGCCAGCAGCCAAGGACTAGTTACGCAGTATTTT
j_gene: TRBJ2-3
d_gene: TRBD2
v_gene: TRBV7-2
abundance: many

CDR3aa: CASSLGGGTPYEQYF
CDR3nt: TGTGCCAGCAGTTTAGGTGGGGGTACCCCCTACGAGCAGTACTTC
j_gene: TRBJ2-7
d_gene: NA
v_gene: TRBV12-3/TRBV12-4
abundance: many

CDR3aa: CASNPWHGTPPGEQYF
CDR3nt: TGTGCCAGCAACCCATGGCACGGGACGCCGCCCGGGGAGCAGTACTTC
j_gene: TRBJ2-7
d_gene: NA
v_gene: TRBV11-2
abundance: many

CDR3aa: CATSRDHERVPFF
CDR3nt: TGTGCCACCAGCAGAGATCATGAGCGAGTTCCTTTCTTT
j_gene: TRBJ1-1
d_gene: NA
v_gene: TRBV15
abundance: many

CDR3aa: CASSRQGAGGNYGYTF
CDR3nt: TGTGCCAGCAGTCGACAGGGGGCGGGGGGAAACTATGGCTACACCTTC
j_gene: TRBJ1-2
d_gene: TRBD1
v_gene: TRBV28
abundance: NA

CDR3aa: CASETGTGPRGTEAFF
CDR3nt: TGTGCCAGTGAGACCGGGACAGGGCCCCGAGGCACTGAAGCTTTCTTT
j_gene: TRBJ1-1
d_gene: TRBD1
v_gene: TRBV19
abundance: NA